This TCR beta chain is from a study of read filtering for tumor transcriptome and immune sequencing. Study context: R-ISS stage counts were about eight for I, about 15 for II, six or seven for III. Regarding the study as a whole: Even smaller IR-seq throughput identified most shared clonotypes.

The sample holds many counts of this clonotype. Its matching antigen is unknown. From roughly 390 ng of RNA, a library with molecular barcoded alpha/delta and beta/gamma adaptors was made. TCRdb passed the reads through MiXCR, listing each CDR3 protein once. The sample yields 100,000 to 150,000 distinct CDR3 sequences, approximately 13% seen once. Every patient had bone marrow sampled while the disease was active. The TCR sequence derives from a donor aged 40 or older with multiple myeloma. The sequencing input was a population of CD138-negative cells sorted from bone marrow.

Here the CDR3 DNA reads TGCGCCAGCAGCTTGGCCGGGACCAACGGCGACTATGGCTACACCTTC. Its protein product is CASSLAGTNGDYGYTF. V usage is TRBV5-1 and J usage is TRBJ1-2, with D possibly TRBD1 on 5 matching bases. The CDR3 spans 16 residues. V lost 0 bases to trimming and J lost 3 bases, with 15 bases between them. Germline assignment: CDR1 SGHRS and CDR2 YFSETQ.